The 20 T cell receptor beta chains below were found in one sample sequenced in a study of regulatory dendritic cells for organ transplantation. Assay: immunoSEQ multiplex PCR; the TCRdb copy retains only in-frame clones and omits some. The sample shows over 20,000 clones, 74% of them seen only once. The sample comprised memory CD4+ T cells from blood. Stated subset: CD45RO+ memory T cells. These receptors came from a human donor in good health.

The chain uses TRBV18 and TRBJ2-5; 12 bases match TRBD2. CDR1 and CDR2 (germline): KGHSH, LQKENI. This CDR3 has 16 amino acids. V shed 2 bases and J 1 base; nucleotides not matched to a gene: 2. The CDR3 loop is CASSPTSGGTQETQYF. The CDR3 bases are TGTGCCAGCTCACCAACTAGCGGGGGGACCCAAGAGACCCAGTACTTC.

J is TRBJ2-3 and V is TRBV7-2; no firm D call. Germline CDR1 and CDR2: SGHTA and FQGNSA. V was shortened by 5 bases and J by 0 bases, with 3 bases between the two germline ends. This CDR3 contains 12 residues. This chain's CDR3 is CASSTSTDTQYF. As DNA, the CDR3 is TGTGCCAGCAGCACTAGCACAGATACGCAGTATTTT.

The rearrangement links TRBV7-8 to TRBJ1-2; 9 positions match TRBD1. CDR3 length: 14 residues. The germline CDR1 and CDR2 sequences are SGHVS and FQNEAQ. The V and J ends lost 1 base and 6 bases, in that order; junction bases with no gene match: 3. The chain's CDR3 is CASSLDRTGDGYTF. CDR3 DNA sequence: TGTGCCAGCAGCTTAGACAGGACAGGGGATGGCTACACCTTC.

V is TRBV7-2 and J is TRBJ1-6; D is perhaps TRBD1 (6 bases). Trimming cost V 3 bases and J 9 bases, with 15 bases left between them. Germline assignment: CDR1 SGHTA and CDR2 FQGNSA. The CDR3 runs to 15 residues. This CDR3 reads CASSLLTGPSSPLHF. The DNA for the CDR3 is TGTGCCAGCAGCTTGTTGACAGGCCCGAGTTCACCCCTCCACTTT.

The chain links TRBV7-2 to TRBJ2-1; 10 bases agree with TRBD2. The V gene end was trimmed by 2 bases and the J gene end by 8 bases; junction bases not matched to a gene: 6. The CDR3 sequence is 15 residues long. In germline, CDR1 is SGHTA, CDR2 FQGNSA. DNA of the CDR3: TGTGCCAGCAGCTTAAAGCGGGGGGGTTGGGATGAGCAGTTCTTC. It specifies CASSLKRGGWDEQFF.

The V call is TRBV2, the J call TRBJ2-5, with TRBD2 matching 14 bases. The CDR3 has 17 residues. Looked up from germline, CDR1 is SNHLY and CDR2 is FYNNEI. V was pared by 3 bases and J by 3 bases, with 6 bases of the junction left unmatched. CDR3 amino acids: CASSETSGGGQKETQYF. CDR3 nucleotides: TGTGCCAGCAGTGAGACTAGCGGGGGGGGTCAAAAAGAGACCCAGTACTTC.

The chain couples TRBV4-3 to TRBJ2-3; 7 bases agree with TRBD1. Germline CDR1 and CDR2: LGHNA and YSLEER. The CDR3 contains 14 residues. After removal of 0 bases from V and 8 bases from J, the junction contained 5 bases not matched to a gene. For the CDR3, the DNA is TGCGCCAGCAGCCAAGAAGGGGACAGCTCTACGCAGTATTTT. This translates into CASSQEGDSSTQYF.

The chain recombines TRBV21-1 with TRBJ2-3; the D call of TRBD2 is as the table states it, not checked on the DNA. TRBV21-1 is shown as a pseudogene. The CDR3 loop spans 13 amino acids. The CDR3, as DNA: TGTGCCAGCAGGACTAGCGGGTGGGATACGCAGTATTTT. Protein sequence: CASRTSGWDTQYF.

This chain joins TRBV9 and TRBJ2-3; a weak D match, TRBD1 (6 bases). V gave up 0 bases and J gave up 2 bases, with 10 bases separating them. Germline CDR1 and CDR2: SGDLS and YYNGEE. This CDR3 comprises 15 residues. CDR3 sequence reads: CASSVVGQNTDTQYF. In DNA, the CDR3 is TGTGCCAGCAGCGTAGTTGGACAGAACACAGATACGCAGTATTTT.

This clone was seen a handful of times. V and J are TRBV6-5 and TRBJ1-5; D gene uncertain. V dropped 10 bases and J dropped 0 bases, with 10 bases sitting between them. The CDR3 extends over 13 amino acids. Germline values: CDR1 MNHEY, CDR2 SVGAGI. CDR3 in amino acids: CATRPGSNQPQHF. For the CDR3, the DNA is TGTGCCACCAGGCCCGGTAGCAATCAGCCCCAGCATTTT.

This clone was seen once. The J gene is TRBJ1-1, the V gene TRBV4-1; D possibly corresponds to TRBD1 (5 bases). CDR1 MGHRA and CDR2 YSYEKL come from the germline V gene. The CDR3 length is 15 residues. Trimming shortened V by 3 bases and J by 5 bases, and 16 bases separated the two germline ends. The CDR3 region has the DNA TGCGCCAGCAGCCAGTACGGGGGTGGGGGAACTGAAGCTTTCTTT. Translating gives CASSQYGGGGTEAFF.

The sample holds one count of this clone. The chain combines TRBV18 with TRBJ2-1; TRBD1 is a possible D gene (5 bases). Trimming cost V 3 bases and J 8 bases, with 20 bases left between them. The germline gives CDR1 KGHSH, CDR2 LQKENI. The CDR3 totals 16 residues. The chain's CDR3 is CASSPGSRVGVDEQFF. As DNA, the CDR3 is TGTGCCAGCTCACCGGGGTCCAGGGTTGGAGTAGATGAGCAGTTCTTC.

V is TRBV4-1 and J is TRBJ2-1, with TRBD2 matching over 13 bases. CDR3 length: 18 amino acids. V shed 1 base, J shed 4 bases, and the junction held 7 bases outside the gene matches. Germline CDR1 and CDR2: MGHRA and YSYEKL. The CDR3 sequence: CASSQVDMGLAGYNEQFF. Written as DNA, the CDR3 is TGCGCCAGCAGCCAAGTCGACATGGGACTAGCGGGGTACAATGAGCAGTTCTTC.

This clone was seen a handful of times. The genes are TRBV5-1 and TRBJ2-2, with 9 bases fitting TRBD1. V lost 5 bases, J lost 5 bases, and 7 bases stayed unmatched. The length of the CDR3 is 15 residues. Germline V gene lookup returns CDR1 SGHRS and CDR2 YFSETQ. CDR3 DNA: TGCGCCAGCAGACCCGGGACAGGGAATACCGGGGAGCTGTTTTTT. Amino acid sequence: CASRPGTGNTGELFF.

The V call is TRBV5-6, the J call TRBJ1-2; 9 bases align to TRBD1. The germline V gene has CDR1 SGHDT and CDR2 YYEEEE. This CDR3 comprises 14 residues. Trimming cost V 10 bases and J 2 bases; bases outside gene matches: 9. CDR3 region: CAGSYRGQNYGYTF. The CDR3 nucleotides read TGTGCCGGATCTTACAGGGGGCAAAACTATGGCTACACCTTC.

This clone occurred a few times. V and J are TRBV12-5 and TRBJ2-7; no firm D call. CDR1 is LGHNT and CDR2 is FRNRAP in the germline V gene. The CDR3 extends over 11 amino acids. Trimming left V 7 bases short and J 3 bases short, with 7 bases between. DNA for the CDR3: TGTGCTAGTGTTTCTAGCTACGAGCAGTACTTC. Translating gives CASVSSYEQYF.

The genes are TRBV5-1 and TRBJ2-5; 7 bases are shared with TRBD2. Germline assignment: CDR1 SGHRS and CDR2 YFSETQ. Losses at the gene ends were 0 bases for V and 5 bases for J; bases not matched to a gene: 7. The CDR3 spans 15 residues. CDR3 bases: TGCGCCAGCAGCTTGGATGGGAGGGACGTTGAGACCCAGTACTTC. Its protein is CASSLDGRDVETQYF.

The chain has TRBV13 and TRBJ2-1; D is ambiguous. Trimming removed 3 bases at V and 2 bases at J, with 17 bases between. The CDR3 runs 17 residues. CDR1 and CDR2 (germline): PRHDT, FYEKMQ (reference sequence). The CDR3 here is CASSLTTRKKAYNEQFF. The CDR3, as DNA: TGTGCCAGCAGCTTGACGACAAGAAAAAAGGCCTACAATGAGCAGTTCTTC.

The chain carries TRBV19 and TRBJ1-3; D perhaps matches TRBD1 (5 bases). Trimming took off 3 bases at V and 4 bases at J, with 13 bases between the two ends. The CDR3 sequence is 15 residues long. CDR1 and CDR2 from the germline V gene are LNHDA and SQIVND (reference sequence). CDR3 loop: CASSMQGTRGNTIYF. DNA for the CDR3: TGTGCCAGTAGTATGCAGGGCACAAGGGGAAACACCATATATTTT.

The CDR3 coding sequence is TGTGCCAGCAGTTCTGAGGGCGGGAACACTGAAGCTTTCTTT. Translating it yields CASSSEGGNTEAFF. The chain is built from TRBV6-1 and TRBJ1-1, with D hard to call. The CDR3 has 14 amino acids. Between the trimmed V and J ends, which lost 5 bases and 1 base, there was a span of 11 bases. Germline CDR1 reads MNHNS; CDR2 reads SASEGT.